A single sample gave rise to the 14 T cell receptor beta chains below, sequenced in a study of blood T cells in healthy people across ages. A sample-barcoded 5' primer and a J-beta primer mix were used in a second PCR of roughly 7 to 11 cycles. TCRdb fed the 5' RACE reads into MiXCR, producing one record per CDR3 protein. The sample has approximately 780,000 distinct CDR3 sequences; around 25% are singletons. The sample also formed part of further work on T cells of mothers and their children.

Sequencing input: blood. The receptors here all came from a boy aged 10-17 years in good health.

The chain joins TRBV7-2 to TRBJ1-4, with D hard to call. The CDR3 loop spans 17 amino acids. Trimming took off 1 base at V and 4 bases at J, with 16 bases between the two ends. The germline gives CDR1 SGHTA, CDR2 FQGNSA. The CDR3 loop is CASSLEVYRAVNEKLFF. For the CDR3, the DNA is TGTGCCAGCAGCTTAGAGGTTTATAGGGCAGTTAATGAAAAACTGTTTTTT.

V usage is TRBV5-1 and J usage is TRBJ2-1; 11 nucleotides align to TRBD2. The V and J ends lost 4 bases and 9 bases, in that order; junction bases with no gene match: 6. Germline V gene sequence: CDR1 SGHRS, CDR2 YFSETQ. This CDR3 region has 14 residues. As DNA, the CDR3 is TGCGCCAGCAGCGGTAGCGGGGGGGCCCTTGAGCAGTTCTTC. Translating it yields CASSGSGGALEQFF.

About this clonotype itself: A junction boundary mismatches the germline segment, possibly from a read error. The chain is built from TRBV7-8 and TRBJ2-7; 13 nucleotides align to TRBD2. Germline V gene lookup returns CDR1 SGHVS and CDR2 FQNEAQ. This CDR3 has 15 residues. The CDR3 region has the DNA TGTGCCAGCAGCTTAGCGTCGGGACTAGCGGGGAGCCTCCTTTTC. Translated, it gives CASSLASGLAGSLLF.

The chain joins TRBV5-1 to TRBJ2-5, with D tentatively TRBD2 (5 bases). The germline V and J ends were trimmed by 0 bases and 4 bases, with 13 bases remaining between them. CDR1 SGHRS and CDR2 YFSETQ come from the germline V gene. This CDR3 is 15 amino acids long. For the CDR3, the DNA is TGCGCCAGCAGCTTGGAAGGGATGGAGGCAGAGACCCAGTACTTC. Translated, it gives CASSLEGMEAETQYF.

The chain recombines TRBV6-6 with TRBJ2-7, with D possibly TRBD2 on 5 matching bases. V was shortened by 6 bases and J by 5 bases, with 11 bases between the two germline ends. Germline CDR1 reads MNHNY; CDR2 reads SVGAGI (reference sequence). CDR3 length equals 12 residues. This CDR3 is CASRKLGHEQYF. CDR3 in DNA: TGTGCCAGCAGGAAACTAGGCCACGAGCAGTACTTC.

This clonotype was counted a few times. The chain's CDR3 is CASSHGGGPGDTQYF. CDR3 DNA: TGTGCCAGCAGCCACGGCGGGGGGCCAGGGGATACGCAGTATTTT. This rearrangement joins TRBV4-2 to TRBJ2-3, with 8 bases that match TRBD2. The CDR3 consists of 15 residues. The germline CDR1 and CDR2 sequences are LGHNA and YNFKEQ. Trimming cost V 3 bases and J 6 bases; bases outside gene matches: 8.

This clonotype was observed a handful of times. This chain links TRBV24-1 with TRBJ2-1, with 7 bases fitting TRBD1. The V segment lost 7 bases and the J segment 5 bases; nucleotides outside the gene matches: 1. Germline CDR1 is KGHDR and CDR2 is SFDVKD. The length of the CDR3 is 12 residues. CDR3: CATSQGDNEQFF. The CDR3 DNA is TGTGCCACCAGCCAGGGGGACAATGAGCAGTTCTTC.

V gene TRBV3-1 combines with J gene TRBJ2-2, with D hard to call. The CDR3 length is 15 residues. Germline V gene sequence: CDR1 LGHDT, CDR2 YNNKEL (reference sequence). The V end lost 0 bases, the J end lost 2 bases, and 7 bases lay between the germline ends. The CDR3 DNA is TGTGCCAGCAGCCAAGATCGATCTAACACCGGGGAGCTGTTTTTT. Translation: CASSQDRSNTGELFF. Combining the CDR3 with reference TRBV3-1 and TRBJ2-2 gives the whole variable domain DTAVSQTPKYLVTQMGNDKSIKCEQNLGHDTMYWYKQDSKKFLKIMFSYNNKELIINETVPNRFSPKSPDKAHLNLHINSLELGDSAVYFCASSQDRSNTGELFFGEGSRLTVL.

This clonotype has ten or more counts. The CDR3 sequence is CASSLVGLDEQYF. The CDR3 nucleotides read TGTGCCAGCAGCTTAGTAGGCTTGGACGAGCAGTACTTC. The V call is TRBV7-2, the J call TRBJ2-7; D is ambiguous. The CDR3 covers 13 residues. Trimming cost V 1 base and J 5 bases, with 9 bases left between them. Germline loops: CDR1 SGHTA, CDR2 FQGNSA.

V and J are TRBV29-1 and TRBJ1-1, with D perhaps TRBD1 (5 bases). This CDR3 is built from 13 residues. CDR1 and CDR2 from the germline V gene are SQVTM and ANQGSEA. V lost 1 base and J 0 bases, leaving 6 bases between the germline ends. Here the CDR3 DNA reads TGCAGCGTTGAAGGGGGACTGAACACTGAAGCTTTCTTT. Protein sequence: CSVEGGLNTEAFF.

This clonotype came up a few times. The chain recombines TRBV6-1 with TRBJ1-1; TRBD1 might be the D (6 bases). The CDR3 contains 14 residues. Germline CDR1 MNHNS, CDR2 SASEGT. The germline V and J ends were trimmed by 2 bases and 5 bases, with 12 bases remaining between them. CDR3 in DNA: TGTGCCAGCAGTGAACGGGGGGGGCCAACTGAAGCTTTCTTT. Protein product: CASSERGGPTEAFF.

V and J are TRBV6-5 and TRBJ1-4, with TRBD1 matching 7 bases. The CDR3 spans 13 residues. Trimming at V came to 4 bases and at J to 8 bases, leaving 4 bases not matched to a gene. Germline V gives CDR1 MNHEY, CDR2 SVGAGI. The CDR3 DNA is TGTGCCAGCAGTTCCGGGACAGCGGAAAAACTGTTTTTT. It encodes CASSSGTAEKLFF.

The rearrangement links TRBV10-3 to TRBJ1-2; 7 positions match TRBD1. The CDR3 extends over 14 amino acids. CDR1 and CDR2 from the germline V gene are ENHRY and SYGVKD. The V segment lost 3 bases and the J segment 2 bases; nucleotides outside the gene matches: 3. The CDR3 loop reads CAISDPTGNYGYTF. The CDR3 bases are TGTGCCATCAGTGACCCGACAGGGAACTATGGCTACACCTTC.

This rearrangement joins TRBV7-9 to TRBJ2-5; tentatively, D is TRBD1 (6 bases). This CDR3 has 16 residues. Germline V gene lookup returns CDR1 SEHNR and CDR2 FQNEAQ (reference sequence). Trimming removed 5 bases from V and 5 bases from J, with 21 bases in between. The DNA for the CDR3 is TGTGCCAGCAGCCACACAGGGTATGGGATGGCGGAGACCCAGTACTTC. This translates into CASSHTGYGMAETQYF.